The 32 T cell receptor beta chains presented below share a single source sample, sequenced in a study of breast tumors, draining lymph nodes, adjacent tissues. Axillary draining lymph nodes of breast cancer patients supplied the node samples. From the multiplex PCR reads, TCRdb called clonotypes with MiXCR, one entry per CDR3 protein. The data contain around 130,000 distinct CDR3 sequences, around 20% of them singletons. The sequencing sample was made of axillary lymph node tissue. Every receptor here comes from a female donor with breast cancer. Some clones in this sample may be carry-over from other donors' samples.

This clonotype was counted at least ten times. This chain uses TRBV19 with TRBJ2-3; D assignment may be TRBD1 or TRBD2 (5 bases each). The V end lost 9 bases, the J end lost 2 bases, and 12 bases lay between the germline ends. The CDR3 length is 13 residues. The germline V gene has CDR1 LNHDA and CDR2 SQIVND (reference sequence). The CDR3 loop is CASSMGVTDTQYF. CDR3 bases: TGTGCCAGCAGCATGGGGGTCACAGATACGCAGTATTTT.

Ten or more counts support this clonotype. The chain is built from TRBV24-1 and TRBJ1-4; no clear D gene. Looked up from germline, CDR1 is KGHDR and CDR2 is SFDVKD. This CDR3 has 16 residues. V was trimmed by 2 bases and J by 10 bases, leaving 19 bases between them. The CDR3 here is CATSDSKTRSQGKLFF. DNA of the CDR3: TGTGCCACCAGTGATTCAAAGACCCGGAGCCAAGGAAAACTGTTTTTT.

This clonotype showed up many times. The chain links TRBV5-1 to TRBJ2-7; D may be TRBD1 (6 bases). The V end lost 1 base, the J end lost 6 bases, and 17 bases lay between the germline ends. The CDR3 consists of 15 residues. Per germline, CDR1 SGHRS and CDR2 YFSETQ. The CDR3: CASSLNRVWMGEQYF. The CDR3 bases are TGCGCCAGCAGCTTGAACAGGGTCTGGATGGGCGAGCAGTACTTC.

This clonotype was seen more than once but under ten times. This chain links TRBV3-1 with TRBJ1-4; D uncertain. With 4 bases removed from V and 0 bases from J, the gap between germline ends came to 9 bases. This CDR3 region has 15 residues. Germline V gene sequence: CDR1 LGHDT, CDR2 YNNKEL (reference sequence). CDR3 sequence reads: CASSPPGATNEKLFF. The CDR3 coding sequence is TGTGCCAGCAGCCCCCCAGGCGCAACTAATGAAAAACTGTTTTTT.

In regard to this clonotype: This sequence may be a read error, since a much larger clone differs from it by one base. The genes are TRBV30 and TRBJ2-1; TRBD2 matches at 10 bases. This CDR3 contains 14 residues. In germline, CDR1 is GTSNPN, CDR2 SVGIG (reference sequence). This CDR3 is CAWSVLSGRVEQLF. DNA of the CDR3: TGTGCCTGGAGTGTACTGAGCGGGAGGGTTGAGCAGCTCTTC.

This clonotype came up many times. The CDR3 protein is CASSLGYSQGTDTQYF. The CDR3 bases are TGTGCCAGCAGCTTAGGGTACAGTCAGGGCACAGATACGCAGTATTTT. This chain uses TRBV7-9 with TRBJ2-3, with D unresolved. The germline CDR1 and CDR2 sequences are SEHNR and FQNEAQ (reference sequence). Between the trimmed V and J ends, which lost 1 base and 1 base, there was a span of 12 bases. The CDR3 runs 16 residues.

V is TRBV6-1 and J is TRBJ1-1, with 7 positions matching TRBD1. This CDR3 contains 15 residues. Germline V gene data show CDR1 as MNHNS and CDR2 as SASEGT. V trimming: 5 bases; J trimming: 4 bases; junction bases outside the gene matches: 10. The CDR3 nucleotides read TGTGCCAGCAGTAAGGAAAAACAGGGGTCCACTGAAGCTTTCTTT. It encodes CASSKEKQGSTEAFF.

Ten or more counts support this clonotype. This chain links TRBV20-1 with TRBJ1-2; D perhaps matches TRBD1 (5 bases). Germline V gene sequence: CDR1 DFQATT, CDR2 SNEGSKA (reference sequence). The CDR3 has 13 amino acids. Trimming left V 4 bases short and J 5 bases short, with 14 bases between. The CDR3 DNA follows: TGCAGTGCTACTTCCGGGGGAAGGTATGGCTACACCTTC. Translated: CSATSGGRYGYTF.

This clonotype was recorded many times. This sequence joins TRBV7-3 and TRBJ2-1; TRBD1 is a possible D gene (6 bases). Looked up from germline, CDR1 is SGHTA and CDR2 is FQGTGA. This CDR3 is built from 13 residues. The V end lost 5 bases, the J end lost 5 bases, and 10 bases lay between the germline ends. CDR3 coding DNA: TGTGCCAGCAGCCTAGGACAGAACAATGAGCAGTTCTTC. As protein: CASSLGQNNEQFF.

This clonotype has ten or more counts. The chain employs TRBV20-1 and TRBJ2-1; D call uncertain. The CDR3 length is 13 residues. CDR1 DFQATT and CDR2 SNEGSKA come from the germline V gene (reference sequence). V was shortened by 6 bases and J by 0 bases, with 9 bases between the two germline ends. The CDR3 coding sequence is TGCAGTGCCAGGCAGCCCTCCTACAATGAGCAGTTCTTC. Its translation: CSARQPSYNEQFF.

The sample holds one count of this clonotype. This sequence may be a read error, since a much larger clone differs from it by one base. The chain joins TRBV6-5 to TRBJ2-7, with D maybe TRBD1 (6 bases). V dropped 7 bases and J dropped 5 bases, with 18 bases sitting between them. From germline, CDR1 is MNHEY and CDR2 SVGAGI. The CDR3 totals 14 residues. The CDR3 is CASTSQGRVHEQYF. The CDR3 DNA is TGTGCCAGCACTTCACAGGGTCGTGTTCACGAGCAGTACTTC.

This clonotype was seen ten or more times. This chain uses TRBV2 with TRBJ1-3; 7 bases map to TRBD1. This CDR3 has 14 amino acids. Germline values: CDR1 SNHLY, CDR2 FYNNEI. Trimming cost V 6 bases and J 4 bases; bases outside gene matches: 6. In DNA form, the CDR3 reads TGTGCCAGCAGGTTGGACAGGACCGGAAACACCATATATTTT. The encoded protein is CASRLDRTGNTIYF.

About this clonotype itself: A clone one base away is much larger, so this may be a read error. The genes are TRBV20-1 and TRBJ2-1; 9 bases match TRBD2. Germline V gene lookup returns CDR1 DFQATT and CDR2 SNEGSKA (reference sequence). The CDR3 sequence is 15 residues long. The CDR3: CSARVPFGTSNGQFF. In DNA, the CDR3 is TGCAGTGCTAGAGTCCCATTCGGGACTAGCAATGGGCAGTTCTTC.

This clonotype showed up many times. V gene TRBV4-2 combines with J gene TRBJ2-5; D remains ambiguous. Trimming shortened V by 0 bases and J by 1 base, and 9 bases separated the two germline ends. The CDR3 runs 15 residues. Looked up from germline, CDR1 is LGHNA and CDR2 is YNFKEQ. This CDR3 reads CASSQDMAGQETQYF. The CDR3 bases are TGTGCCAGCAGCCAAGATATGGCAGGCCAAGAGACCCAGTACTTC.

The table lists this clonotype with many counts. CDR3 DNA: TGTGCCAGCAGTGAATGGGGACTGAGATATGGCTACACCTTC. It is translated as CASSEWGLRYGYTF. The rearrangement joins TRBV2 to TRBJ1-2; possibly TRBD1 for D (5 bases). CDR1 is SNHLY and CDR2 is FYNNEI in the germline V gene. This CDR3 has 14 amino acids. V was cut by 2 bases and J by 5 bases, with 12 bases left in between.

The table lists this clonotype with many counts. The CDR3 reads CSARVNEKLFF. The CDR3 DNA sequence: TGCAGTGCTAGGGTTAATGAAAAACTGTTTTTT. The chain combines TRBV20-1 with TRBJ1-4, with D uncertain. Trimming cost V 3 bases and J 4 bases, with 3 bases left between them. The germline V gene has CDR1 DFQATT and CDR2 SNEGSKA (reference sequence). This CDR3 has 11 residues.

The rearrangement uses TRBV18 and TRBJ2-5, with TRBD2 as a possible D gene (5 bases). This CDR3 is 17 amino acids long. The germline gives CDR1 KGHSH, CDR2 LQKENI. V was pared by 3 bases and J by 0 bases, with 17 bases between. CDR3 region: CASSPPASSGDQETQYF. CDR3 bases: TGTGCCAGCTCACCCCCTGCCTCCAGCGGAGACCAAGAGACCCAGTACTTC.

This clonotype was seen a few times. V and J are TRBV13 and TRBJ2-1; 12 nucleotides align to TRBD2. From germline, CDR1 is PRHDT and CDR2 FYEKMQ (reference sequence). The V segment lost 3 bases and the J segment 7 bases; nucleotides outside the gene matches: 4. The CDR3 has 15 residues. This CDR3 reads CASSFPSGRDNEQFF. CDR3 coding DNA: TGTGCCAGCAGCTTCCCTAGCGGGAGGGATAATGAGCAGTTCTTC. Full variable domain (outside the CDR3, taken from reference TRBV13 and TRBJ2-1): AAGVIQSPRHLIKEKRETATLKCYPIPRHDTVYWYQQGPGQDPQFLISFYEKMQSDKGSIPDRFSAQQFSDYHSELNMSSLELGDSALYFCASSFPSGRDNEQFFGPGTRLTVL.

In its sample, this clonotype was seen many times. The genes are TRBV20-1 and TRBJ2-5; TRBD1 matches 7 bases. The V gene's germline CDR1 is DFQATT and CDR2 SNEGSKA (reference sequence). J was trimmed by 4 bases and V by 6 bases; bases with no gene match: 5. The CDR3 covers 12 residues. The CDR3 loop is CSAPTGAETQYF. The CDR3 nucleotides read TGCAGTGCCCCAACAGGGGCAGAGACCCAGTACTTC.

This clonotype was picked up many times. The rearrangement links TRBV5-1 to TRBJ2-3, with 7 bases matching TRBD2. CDR3 length: 16 amino acids. Germline trimming cut 0 bases from V and 6 bases from J; bases unmatched to any gene: 10. Germline lookup yields CDR1 SGHRS and CDR2 YFSETQ. Written as DNA, the CDR3 is TGCGCCAGCAGCTTGGATGGGAGGGCCAAGGCTGATACGCAGTATTTT. This encodes CASSLDGRAKADTQYF.

This clonotype was picked up many times. The DNA of the CDR3 is TGTGCCAGCAGTCCCAGGACAGGCGATTATGAAAAACTGTTTTTT. Protein sequence: CASSPRTGDYEKLFF. This chain links TRBV25-1 with TRBJ1-4; the match to TRBD1 covers 7 bases. The germline gives CDR1 MGHDK, CDR2 SYGVNS. This CDR3 has 15 amino acids. V shed 5 bases and J 6 bases; nucleotides not matched to a gene: 9.

This clonotype has at least ten counts. The chain uses TRBV30 and TRBJ2-5, with D possibly being TRBD2 (6 bases). CDR1 is GTSNPN, CDR2 SVGIG, per germline (reference sequence). Trimming took 1 base from V and 3 from J, leaving 9 bases between them. The CDR3 is 13 residues long. CDR3 in amino acids: CAWSARLEETQYF. DNA of the CDR3: TGTGCCTGGAGTGCGAGACTAGAAGAGACCCAGTACTTC.

This clonotype has at least ten counts. The V gene is TRBV5-5, the J gene TRBJ2-3, with 8 positions matching TRBD1. The J segment lost 2 bases and the V segment lost 3 bases, leaving 8 bases of the junction unmatched. In germline, CDR1 is SGHKS, CDR2 YYEKEE (reference sequence). CDR3 length equals 16 residues. The CDR3 sequence: CASSSTTGAITDTQYF. CDR3 in DNA: TGTGCCAGCAGCTCAACGACAGGGGCGATCACAGATACGCAGTATTTT.

This chain uses TRBV3-1 with TRBJ2-5, with a tentative D call TRBD2 (5 bases). Trimming left V 0 bases short and J 7 bases short, with 18 bases between. Germline loops: CDR1 LGHDT, CDR2 YNNKEL (reference sequence). The CDR3 totals 16 residues. The chain's CDR3 is CASSQDDGLGVGTQYF. DNA for the CDR3: TGTGCCAGCAGCCAAGATGATGGGCTCGGGGTAGGGACCCAGTACTTC.

The sample holds many counts of this clonotype. The V and J genes are TRBV7-2 and TRBJ2-3, with a weak D call TRBD1 (5 bases). Germline values: CDR1 SGHTA, CDR2 FQGNSA. The CDR3 covers 13 residues. The germline V and J ends were trimmed by 5 bases and 4 bases, with 10 bases remaining between them. This chain's CDR3 is CASSRRGPDTQYF. For the CDR3, the DNA is TGTGCCAGCAGCCGAAGGGGCCCAGATACGCAGTATTTT.

This clonotype was recorded at least ten times. This sequence joins TRBV18 and TRBJ2-7, with a tentative D call TRBD1 (5 bases). Deletions cut 2 bases from V and 0 bases from J, with 8 bases between. Germline assignment: CDR1 KGHSH and CDR2 LQKENI. This CDR3 contains 14 residues. In DNA, the CDR3 is TGTGCCAGCTCACCAAGCAGGGACTCCTACGAGCAGTACTTC. Protein product: CASSPSRDSYEQYF.

This clonotype was counted at least ten times. The chain has TRBV5-1 and TRBJ2-3, with D possibly being TRBD1 or TRBD2 (5 bases each). V was clipped by 4 bases and J by 0 bases, with 9 bases between them. The CDR3 spans 14 residues. The germline V gene has CDR1 SGHRS and CDR2 YFSETQ. The CDR3: CASSRDHSTDTQYF. As DNA, the CDR3 is TGCGCCAGCAGCAGGGACCACAGCACAGATACGCAGTATTTT.

A remark on this clonotype: A much larger clone differs from this one at a single base, so this may be a read error. The chain uses TRBV20-1 and TRBJ2-7; D is perhaps TRBD2 (6 bases). The germline CDR1 and CDR2 sequences are DFQATT and SNEGSKA (reference sequence). Deletions cut 5 bases from V and 6 bases from J, with 14 bases between. The CDR3 has 12 residues. This chain's CDR3 is CSAGGTLCEQYF. DNA of the CDR3: TGCAGTGCTGGCGGGACTCTCTGCGAGCAGTACTTC.

This clonotype was recorded at least ten times. The chain combines TRBV20-1 with TRBJ2-7, with D maybe TRBD1 (6 bases). Germline V gene lookup returns CDR1 DFQATT and CDR2 SNEGSKA (reference sequence). V was trimmed by 0 bases and J by 3 bases, leaving 12 bases between them. The length of the CDR3 is 14 residues. This CDR3 reads CSAREAGEFYEQYF. The CDR3 DNA sequence: TGCAGTGCTAGAGAAGCAGGGGAATTCTACGAGCAGTACTTC.

This clonotype was detected ten times or more. This sequence joins TRBV4-1 and TRBJ1-2; no definite D call. Germline V CDR1 and CDR2: MGHRA, YSYEKL. This CDR3 has 16 amino acids. V lost 4 bases to trimming and J lost 4 bases, with 19 bases between them. The CDR3 DNA reads TGCGCCAGCAGCCCGCATTGGGAGAACCTAGGCTATGGCTACACCTTC. Translation gives CASSPHWENLGYGYTF.

In its sample, this clonotype was seen many times. The chain joins TRBV19 to TRBJ1-6; TRBD1 matches at 10 bases. V shed 5 bases, J shed 6 bases, and the junction held 4 bases outside the gene matches. CDR1 is LNHDA and CDR2 is SQIVND in the germline V gene (reference sequence). The CDR3 is made up of 15 amino acids. The CDR3: CASSAGTGANSPLHF. The DNA of the CDR3 is TGTGCCAGTAGTGCCGGGACAGGGGCTAATTCACCCCTCCACTTT.

This clonotype has ten or more counts. This chain connects TRBV20-1 to TRBJ2-5, with D uncertain. Trimming shortened V by 4 bases and J by 0 bases, and 6 bases separated the two germline ends. CDR1 and CDR2 (germline): DFQATT, SNEGSKA (reference sequence). This CDR3 is built from 12 residues. The CDR3 region has the DNA TGCAGTGCTAACAGAAACCAAGAGACCCAGTACTTC. Translated, it gives CSANRNQETQYF.